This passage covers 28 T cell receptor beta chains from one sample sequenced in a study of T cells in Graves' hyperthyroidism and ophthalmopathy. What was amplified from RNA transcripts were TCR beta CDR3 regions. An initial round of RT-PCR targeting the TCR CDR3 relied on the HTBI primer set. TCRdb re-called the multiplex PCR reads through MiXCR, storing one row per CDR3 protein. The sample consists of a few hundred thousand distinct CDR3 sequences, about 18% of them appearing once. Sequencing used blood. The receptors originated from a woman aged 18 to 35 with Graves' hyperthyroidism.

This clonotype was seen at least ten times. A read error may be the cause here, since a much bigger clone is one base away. Written as DNA, the CDR3 is TGTGCCAGCAACCGGGACAGGGGGAACACTGAAGCTTTCTTT. Translating it yields CASNRDRGNTEAFF. The gene calls are TRBV6-1 and TRBJ1-1; TRBD1 agrees at 10 bases. Germline values: CDR1 MNHNS, CDR2 SASEGT. This CDR3 region has 14 residues. With 7 bases clipped from V and 1 base from J, the junction kept 3 bases outside the gene matches.

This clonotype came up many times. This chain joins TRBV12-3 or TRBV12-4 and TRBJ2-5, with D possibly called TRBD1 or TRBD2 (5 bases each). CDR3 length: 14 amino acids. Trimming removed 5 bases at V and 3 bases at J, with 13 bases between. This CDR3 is CASSHRDREETQYF. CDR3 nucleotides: TGTGCCAGCAGTCACCGGGACCGAGAAGAGACCCAGTACTTC.

CDR3 sequence: CASSARDSLYEQYF. The CDR3 DNA reads as TGTGCCAGCAGTGCCCGGGACAGTCTCTACGAGCAGTACTTC. The V and J genes are TRBV6-1 and TRBJ2-7; 7 bases match TRBD1. V lost 4 bases and J lost 3; bases outside the gene matches: 6. Germline V gene lookup returns CDR1 MNHNS and CDR2 SASEGT. This CDR3 spans 14 amino acids.

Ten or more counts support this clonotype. The CDR3 sequence: CASSPGQGDVYEQYF. The CDR3 DNA is TGTGCCAGCTCACCAGGCCAGGGAGATGTGTACGAGCAGTACTTC. The rearrangement joins TRBV18 to TRBJ2-7; D assignment may be TRBD1 or TRBD2 (5 bases each). This CDR3 region has 15 residues. Germline V lookup: CDR1 KGHSH, CDR2 LQKENI. With 2 bases removed from V and 4 bases from J, the gap between germline ends came to 15 bases.

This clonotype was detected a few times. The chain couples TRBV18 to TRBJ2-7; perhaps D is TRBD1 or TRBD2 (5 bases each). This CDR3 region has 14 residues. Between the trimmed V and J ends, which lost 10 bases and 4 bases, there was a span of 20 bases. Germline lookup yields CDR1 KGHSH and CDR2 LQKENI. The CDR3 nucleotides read TGTGCCACCTCTCCGGGACGCCCGCTTTACGAGCAGTACTTC. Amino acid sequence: CATSPGRPLYEQYF.

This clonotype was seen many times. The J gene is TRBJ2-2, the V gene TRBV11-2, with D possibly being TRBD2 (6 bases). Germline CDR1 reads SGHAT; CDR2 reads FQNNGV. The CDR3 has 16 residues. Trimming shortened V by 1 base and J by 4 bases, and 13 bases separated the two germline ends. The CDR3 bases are TGTGCCAGCAGCTTAGTGGGCGGGGTCGCCACCGGGGAGCTGTTTTTT. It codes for CASSLVGGVATGELFF.

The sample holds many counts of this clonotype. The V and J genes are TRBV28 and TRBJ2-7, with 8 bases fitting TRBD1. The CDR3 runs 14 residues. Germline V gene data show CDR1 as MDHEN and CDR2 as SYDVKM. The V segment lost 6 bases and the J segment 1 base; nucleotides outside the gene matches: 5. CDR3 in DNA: TGTGCCAGCAGCCCGGGACAGGATTCCTACGAGCAGTACTTC. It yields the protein CASSPGQDSYEQYF.

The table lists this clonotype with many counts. The CDR3 DNA follows: TGTGCCAGCAGTTACAGGGGAAGCAATCAGCCCCAGCATTTT. Its protein product is CASSYRGSNQPQHF. The chain carries TRBV12-3 or TRBV12-4 and TRBJ1-5, with 7 bases matching TRBD1. The CDR3 covers 14 residues. V dropped 4 bases and J dropped 1; count of bases not matched to a gene: 1.

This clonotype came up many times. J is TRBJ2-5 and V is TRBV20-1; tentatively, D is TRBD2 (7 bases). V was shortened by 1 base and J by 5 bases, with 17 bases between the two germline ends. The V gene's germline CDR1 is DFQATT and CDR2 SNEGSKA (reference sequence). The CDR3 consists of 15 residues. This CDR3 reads CSARGRGASRETQYF. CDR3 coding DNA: TGCAGTGCTAGAGGCCGGGGGGCCTCCCGGGAGACCCAGTACTTC.

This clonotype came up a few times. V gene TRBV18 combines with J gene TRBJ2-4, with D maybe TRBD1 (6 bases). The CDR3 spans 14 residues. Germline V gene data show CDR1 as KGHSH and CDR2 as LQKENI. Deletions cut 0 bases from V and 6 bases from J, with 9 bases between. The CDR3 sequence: CASSPPDSGNIQYF. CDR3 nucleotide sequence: TGTGCCAGCTCACCACCGGACAGCGGAAACATTCAGTACTTC.

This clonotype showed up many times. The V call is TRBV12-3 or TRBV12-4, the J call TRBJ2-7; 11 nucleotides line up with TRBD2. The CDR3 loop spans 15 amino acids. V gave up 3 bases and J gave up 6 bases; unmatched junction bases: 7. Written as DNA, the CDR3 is TGTGCCAGCAGTTTTAGCGGGGGGGCTATCGGCGAGCAGTACTTC. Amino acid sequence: CASSFSGGAIGEQYF.

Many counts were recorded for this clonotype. Here the CDR3 DNA reads TGCAGTGCTAGGGGACTAGCCCTACCGAACACCGGGGAGCTGTTTTTT. Protein product: CSARGLALPNTGELFF. The chain has TRBV20-1 and TRBJ2-2, with TRBD2 matching over 9 bases. The ends lost 3 bases at V and 0 bases at J; junction bases unmatched: 5. The CDR3 sequence is 16 residues long. Germline-derived CDR1 and CDR2 are DFQATT and SNEGSKA (reference sequence).

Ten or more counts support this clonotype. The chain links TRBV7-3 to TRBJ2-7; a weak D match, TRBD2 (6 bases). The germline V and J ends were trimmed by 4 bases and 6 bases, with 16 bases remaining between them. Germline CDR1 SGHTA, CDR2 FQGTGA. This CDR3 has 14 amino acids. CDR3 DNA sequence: TGTGCCAGCAGCTCCCGGGACTCACGCGGCGAGCAGTACTTC. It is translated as CASSSRDSRGEQYF.

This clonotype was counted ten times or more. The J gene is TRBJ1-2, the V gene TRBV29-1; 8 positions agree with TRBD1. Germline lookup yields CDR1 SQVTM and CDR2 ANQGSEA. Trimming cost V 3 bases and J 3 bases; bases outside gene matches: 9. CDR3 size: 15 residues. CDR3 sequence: CSVEQGYRGDYGYTF. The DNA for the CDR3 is TGCAGCGTTGAGCAGGGCTACAGGGGGGACTATGGCTACACCTTC.

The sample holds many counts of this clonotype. The CDR3 DNA reads TGTGCCAGCAAAGCGGGGGGGCCGCGATGGGAGACCCAGTACTTC. Translating it yields CASKAGGPRWETQYF. V usage is TRBV6-1 and J usage is TRBJ2-5; 10 nucleotides align to TRBD2. CDR1 is MNHNS and CDR2 is SASEGT in the germline V gene. The CDR3 is 15 residues long. V shed 7 bases and J 5 bases; nucleotides not matched to a gene: 10.

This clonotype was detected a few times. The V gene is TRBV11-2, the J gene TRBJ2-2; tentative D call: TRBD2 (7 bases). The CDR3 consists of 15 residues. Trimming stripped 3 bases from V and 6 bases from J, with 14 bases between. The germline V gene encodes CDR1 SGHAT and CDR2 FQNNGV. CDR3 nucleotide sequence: TGTGCCAGCAGCTTTGGGGGCGGGGGCCCCGGGGAGCTGTTTTTT. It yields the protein CASSFGGGGPGELFF.

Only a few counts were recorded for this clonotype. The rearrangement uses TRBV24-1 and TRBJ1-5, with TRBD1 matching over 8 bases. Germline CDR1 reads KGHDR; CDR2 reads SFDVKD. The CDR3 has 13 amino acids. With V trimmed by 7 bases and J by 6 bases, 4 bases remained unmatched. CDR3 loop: CATSQGASQPQHF. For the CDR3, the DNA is TGTGCCACCAGCCAGGGGGCGAGTCAGCCCCAGCATTTT.

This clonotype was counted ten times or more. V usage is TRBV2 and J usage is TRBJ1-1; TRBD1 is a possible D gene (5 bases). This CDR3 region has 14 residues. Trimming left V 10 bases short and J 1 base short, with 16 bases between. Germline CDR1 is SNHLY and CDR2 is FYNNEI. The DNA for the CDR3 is TGTGCCATCAAGAAAGGGACTGGGAACACTGAAGCTTTCTTT. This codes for CAIKKGTGNTEAFF.

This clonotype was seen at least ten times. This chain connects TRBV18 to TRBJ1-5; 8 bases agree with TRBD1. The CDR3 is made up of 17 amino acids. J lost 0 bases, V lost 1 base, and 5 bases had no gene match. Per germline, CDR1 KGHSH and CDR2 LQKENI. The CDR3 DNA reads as TGTGCCAGCTCACCACGGACAGGGATAGGTAGCAATCAGCCCCAGCATTTT. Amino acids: CASSPRTGIGSNQPQHF.

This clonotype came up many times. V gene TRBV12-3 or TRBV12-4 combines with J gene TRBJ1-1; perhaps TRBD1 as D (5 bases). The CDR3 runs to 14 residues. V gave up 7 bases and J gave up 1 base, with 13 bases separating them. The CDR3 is CASTPGAGNTEAFF. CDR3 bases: TGTGCCAGCACCCCTGGGGCGGGGAACACTGAAGCTTTCTTT.

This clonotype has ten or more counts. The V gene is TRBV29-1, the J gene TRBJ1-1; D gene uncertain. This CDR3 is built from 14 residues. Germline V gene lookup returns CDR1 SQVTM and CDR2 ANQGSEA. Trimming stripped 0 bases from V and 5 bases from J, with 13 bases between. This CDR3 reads CSVEDFSRGTEAFF. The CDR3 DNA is TGCAGCGTTGAAGACTTCTCGAGAGGAACTGAAGCTTTCTTT.

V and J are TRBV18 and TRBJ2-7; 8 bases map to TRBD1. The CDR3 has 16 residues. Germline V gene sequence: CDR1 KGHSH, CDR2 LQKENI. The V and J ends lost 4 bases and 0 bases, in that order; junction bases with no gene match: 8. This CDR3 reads CASSQWRGQDSYEQYF. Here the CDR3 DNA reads TGTGCCAGCTCACAGTGGAGGGGACAGGACTCCTACGAGCAGTACTTC.

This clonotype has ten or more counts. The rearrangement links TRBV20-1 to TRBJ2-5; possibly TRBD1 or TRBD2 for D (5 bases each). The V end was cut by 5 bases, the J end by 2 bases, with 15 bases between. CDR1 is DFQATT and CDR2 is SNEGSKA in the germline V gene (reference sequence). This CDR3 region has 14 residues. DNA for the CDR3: TGCAGTGCTGCCCCCGGGGCTGGACAAGAGACCCAGTACTTC. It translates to CSAAPGAGQETQYF.

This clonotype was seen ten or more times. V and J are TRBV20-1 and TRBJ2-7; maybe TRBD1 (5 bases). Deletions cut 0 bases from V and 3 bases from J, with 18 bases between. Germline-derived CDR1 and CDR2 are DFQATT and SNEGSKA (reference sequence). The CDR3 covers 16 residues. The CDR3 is CSARDLTGALNYEQYF. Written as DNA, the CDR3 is TGCAGTGCTAGAGATTTAACAGGCGCTTTGAACTACGAGCAGTACTTC.

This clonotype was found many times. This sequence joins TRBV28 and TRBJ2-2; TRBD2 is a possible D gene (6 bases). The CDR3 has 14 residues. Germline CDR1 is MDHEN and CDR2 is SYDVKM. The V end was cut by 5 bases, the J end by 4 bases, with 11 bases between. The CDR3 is CASSLGGLTGELFF. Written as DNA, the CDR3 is TGTGCCAGCAGTCTCGGGGGTCTCACCGGGGAGCTGTTTTTT.

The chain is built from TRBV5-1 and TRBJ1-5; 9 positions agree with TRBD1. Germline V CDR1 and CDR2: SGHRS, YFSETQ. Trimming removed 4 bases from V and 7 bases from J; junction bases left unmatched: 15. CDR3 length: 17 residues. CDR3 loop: CASSLEPTGGIGQPQHF. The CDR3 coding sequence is TGCGCCAGCAGCCTAGAACCGACAGGGGGGATTGGCCAGCCCCAGCATTTT. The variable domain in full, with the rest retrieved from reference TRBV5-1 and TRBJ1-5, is KAGVTQTPRYLIKTRGQQVTLSCSPISGHRSVSWYQQTPGQGLQFLFEYFSETQRNKGNFPGRFSGRQFSNSRSEMNVSTLELGDSALYLCASSLEPTGGIGQPQHFGDGTRLSIL.

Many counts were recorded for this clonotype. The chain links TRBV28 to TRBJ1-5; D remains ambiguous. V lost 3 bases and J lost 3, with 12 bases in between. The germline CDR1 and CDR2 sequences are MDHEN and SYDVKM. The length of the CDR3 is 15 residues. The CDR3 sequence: CASSFRRAINQPQHF. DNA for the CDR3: TGTGCCAGCAGTTTTAGACGGGCCATCAATCAGCCCCAGCATTTT.

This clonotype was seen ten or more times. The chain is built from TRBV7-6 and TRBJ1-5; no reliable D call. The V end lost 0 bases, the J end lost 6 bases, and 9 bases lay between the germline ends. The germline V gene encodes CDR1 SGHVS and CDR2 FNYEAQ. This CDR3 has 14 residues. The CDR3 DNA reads TGTGCCAGCAGCTTAGCGGAGGGCCGTCAGCCCCAGCATTTT. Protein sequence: CASSLAEGRQPQHF.